This record covers a single T cell receptor beta chain. Germline CDR1 reads LGHNT; CDR2 reads FRNRAP. V gave up 0 bases and J gave up 5 bases; unmatched junction bases: 9. The CDR3 runs 16 residues. This record belongs to a study of CD8 T cells in Susac syndrome. An amount of RNA that ranged from roughly 0.5 to 1 ug was reverse transcribed with random hexamers. TCRdb used MiXCR to reprocess the immunoSEQ multiplex PCR reads, holding one entry per CDR3 protein. The table includes over 100,000 distinct CDR3 sequences, around 94% detected once. Under recently defined diagnostic criteria, the patients with Susac syndrome qualified as having definite or probable disease.

The sequencing sample was made of CD8+ T cells from PBMCs. The receptor was isolated from a human donor with Susac syndrome. The chain links TRBV12-5 to TRBJ2-5; 7 bases fit TRBD1. The CDR3 protein is CASGLVLDRVEETQYF. The CDR3 DNA is TGTGCTAGTGGTTTGGTACTAGACAGGGTGGAGGAGACCCAGTACTTC.